The entry that follows covers one TCR beta chain sequence. The data were taken from a study of blood T cell repertoires in COVID-19. The data were produced by immunoSEQ multiplex PCR, yet TCRdb's version contains in-frame clones alone and is incomplete. The sample yields about 280,000 clones, 75% to 90% seen once. The CDR3 covers 17 residues. Looked up from germline, CDR1 is LGHNA and CDR2 is YSLEER. Trimming took 2 bases from V and 1 from J, leaving 14 bases between them. Sequenced sample: PBMCs or T cells enriched from blood (not recorded which). The receptor was isolated from a woman aged 25 to 39 with acute COVID-19. The gene calls are TRBV4-3 and TRBJ2-2; D perhaps matches TRBD2 (6 bases). CDR3 amino acids: CASSQNPVGGNTGELFF. The CDR3 DNA reads TGCGCCAGCAGCCAAAACCCGGTGGGGGGGAACACCGGGGAGCTGTTTTTT.